This T cell receptor beta chain was sequenced in a study of Ad26.COV2.S vaccination and SARS-CoV-2 variants. The treatment denotes: some 20 received Ad26.COV2.S at low or high dose, single or two shots; about 5 received placebo; per-sample allocation not given. All samples were drawn on day 63, counting from the first vaccine or placebo injection. Data came from immunoSEQ multiplex PCR; TCRdb stores just in-frame clones and leaves some out. The sample lists nearly 400,000 clones; about 88% were seen once. This CDR3 comprises 13 residues. In germline, CDR1 is GTSNPN, CDR2 SVGIG (reference sequence). The ends were cut back, 1 base at V and 0 bases at J, with 3 bases in the middle.

This receptor was taken from a person aged 18 to 59 who received the Ad26.COV2.S COVID-19 vaccine or a placebo. The chain joins TRBV30 to TRBJ2-2; no definite D call. Sequenced here: peripheral blood, sampled in a trial of Ad26.COV2.S vaccine versus placebo. Here the CDR3 reads CAWSGANTGELFF. CDR3 DNA: TGTGCCTGGAGTGGTGCGAACACCGGGGAGCTGTTTTTT.